The clone carrying this TCR beta chain was seen more than once but under ten times. Its antigen is currently unknown. The data were obtained in a study of vaccination and CD4 T cells after COVID-19. The CDR3 sequence is 17 residues long. Germline-derived CDR1 and CDR2 are KGHDR and SFDVKD. With 4 bases clipped from V and 3 bases from J, the junction kept 10 bases outside the gene matches. Indicated treatment: roughly 11-day PBMC culture with coronavirus spike peptide pools or control peptides (ViraFEST assay). Researchers collected the unexposed donor's CD4+ T cells before the COVID-19 pandemic (2011-2018). The study sequenced cultured CD4+ T cell DNA using the Oncomine TCR Beta short-read assay. TCRdb used MiXCR to reprocess the PCR reads, holding one entry per CDR3 protein. This sample carries 9,000 to 10,000 distinct CDR3 sequences, 34% of them seen once, and the ten largest clones take 25% to 35%.

The sample comprised CD4+ T cells from blood, cultured in vitro. This TCR came from a human donor in good health. The chain uses TRBV24-1 and TRBJ2-3; 9 nucleotides agree with TRBD1. The CDR3 DNA sequence: TGTGCCACCAGTGACACGACGACCGGGACAGGGACAGATACGCAGTATTTT. It is translated as CATSDTTTGTGTDTQYF.